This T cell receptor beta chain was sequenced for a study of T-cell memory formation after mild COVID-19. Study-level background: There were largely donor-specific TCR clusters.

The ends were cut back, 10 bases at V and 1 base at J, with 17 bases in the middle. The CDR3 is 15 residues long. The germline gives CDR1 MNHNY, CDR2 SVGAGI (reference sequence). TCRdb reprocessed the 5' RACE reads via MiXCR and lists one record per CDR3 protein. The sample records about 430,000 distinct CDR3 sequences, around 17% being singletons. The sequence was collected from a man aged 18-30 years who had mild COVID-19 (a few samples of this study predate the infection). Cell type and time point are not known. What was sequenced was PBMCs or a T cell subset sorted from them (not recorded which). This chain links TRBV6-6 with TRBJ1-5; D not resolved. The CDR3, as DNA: TGTGCCACCAGGCCCGGTGTTCTAAGCAATCAGCCCCAGCATTTT. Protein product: CATRPGVLSNQPQHF.